Listed here is a single TCR beta chain. This clonotype has just a few counts. Its cognate antigen has yet to be identified. No clone much larger than this one lies a single base away; base qualities are absent. CDR1 DFQATT and CDR2 SNEGSKA were looked up in the germline V gene (reference sequence). The CDR3 has 16 amino acids, counting the end cysteine and phenylalanine. Only CDR3 DNA remains: 48 bases, in frame from the first base. Unmatched junction bases come to 15, with V trimmed by 2 bases and J by 10 bases. This specimen comes from a study of T cells after yellow fever vaccination (dated by TCRdb to the late 2010s). As for the study more broadly: The SMART-Seq v4 Ultra Low Input RNA kit was used to prepare libraries from fractions with low cell numbers. To follow T-cell clones before and after both primary and booster YFV17D yellow fever vaccination, bulk TCR alpha and beta repertoires underwent longitudinal sequencing. Two healthy male donors made up the cohort, one aged 18 to 30 years and the other aged 30 to 40 years. Blood was collected at multiple timepoints before and after primary and secondary immunization, and bulk PBMC replicates and cell subsets were isolated. Results the study describes overall, beyond this receptor: After the booster, most of the clones that had expanded following primary vaccination were detected again (almost 98% of CD4 and 80% to 90% of CD8), which suggests that memory was broadly maintained. Only a couple of donors were included in the study, so the extent to which the findings can be generalized is limited. A small share of clonotypes occurred in both CD4 and CD8 compartments, likely arising from convergent recombination. Because abundant contaminating clonotypes from the bulk population could be contained in FACS-sorted repertoires, computational filtering was required. The secondary T-cell response was found to be weaker but faster than the primary response, with a peak reached on day 5 rather than on day 15.

The treatment or condition label, read with the paper, signifies: live attenuated yellow fever vaccine strain. A standard Ficoll-Paque protocol was used to isolate PBMCs from peripheral blood. Dynabeads CD4 and CD8 positive selection kits were used to isolate CD4 and CD8 T-cell fractions. RNA was extracted with TriZol from bulk PBMCs, CD4 and CD8 fractions, and dextramer-positive and dextramer-negative fractions. Synthesis of TCR cDNA relied on 5'RACE template switching, a step that introduced a universal primer site along with unique molecular identifiers. Priming of cDNA synthesis was performed from both the TCR alpha and TCR beta constant segments. Library amplification involved two PCR steps, and the second step added sample barcodes and sequencing adapters. Libraries were sequenced on Illumina HiSeq 2500 (2x100 bp) or NovaSeq (2x150 bp). The published analysis was carried out like this. Demultiplexing of reads and collapsing into UMI consensus sequences were performed with MIGEC, and V(D)J alignment was carried out with MiXCR. Using edgeR on replicate PBMC samples, clonotypes were called vaccine-responding if FDR was below 0.01 and the log2 fold change was above 5 up to day 15. Each bulk clonotype received a CD4 or CD8 identity based on whether the sequenced CD4 or CD8 repertoire contained that clonotype at higher abundance. The public reads were reprocessed in TCRdb via fastp at Q25 and MiXCR, keeping in-frame beta chains. Under each unique CDR3 protein, matching rows form one entry showing the most common genes and DNA. TCRdb, not the original authors, processed these V and J calls. Recorded for this sample are around 150,000 distinct CDR3 sequences; around 7.3% of them occurred a single time. The top ten hold roughly 2.5% of the sample.

Sequenced here: CD4+ T cells sorted from PBMCs, sampled less than 6 days after the first yellow fever vaccination. This clonotype was obtained from a man aged 18 to 30 who received the YFV17D yellow fever vaccine. Recombination connected TRBV20-1 to TRBJ2-3; the junction holds 10 bases that match TRBD1. In nucleotides, the sequence is TGCAGTGCTAGAAGCCCGACAGGGGGCGATGGTTTTCCGCAGTATTTT. This codes for CSARSPTGGDGFPQYF.